This T cell receptor (beta chain) was found in a study of Ad26.COV2.S vaccination and SARS-CoV-2 variants. Overall study findings and caveats: Spike-specific TCR breadth in vaccine recipients exceeded that seen in placebo recipients.

Assay: immunoSEQ multiplex PCR; the TCRdb copy retains only in-frame clones and omits some. The top ten clones hold almost 7.5% of a sample with around 400,000 clones, roughly four fifths of them seen once. A note on this clone: Its antigen is currently unknown.

The CDR3 spans 19 residues. V was pared by 4 bases and J by 0 bases, with 19 bases between. Germline V lookup: CDR1 MNHEY, CDR2 SVGEGT. The treatment denotes: 19 received Ad26.COV2.S at low or high dose, single or two shots; about 5 received placebo; per-sample allocation not given. Samples were taken on day 63 after the first vaccine or placebo injection. Sample: peripheral blood, taken in a trial of Ad26.COV2.S vaccine versus placebo. The TCR originated in a person between 18 and 65 years old who received the Ad26.COV2.S COVID-19 vaccine or a placebo. V is TRBV6-2 or TRBV6-3 and J is TRBJ2-6; D may be TRBD2 (5 bases). CDR3 bases: TGTGCCAGCAGTTTGAACCCAGGACGGGGAATCTCTGGGGCCAACGTCCTGACTTTC. Its protein is CASSLNPGRGISGANVLTF.